This entry concerns a single TCR beta chain. Method: immunoSEQ multiplex PCR; TCRdb's copy keeps in-frame clones and lacks some. The top ten hold 1% of the sample, which has more than 250,000 clones, around 87% seen once. Germline V gene data show CDR1 as SGHTA and CDR2 as FQGNSA. The CDR3 is 16 amino acids. Unmatched junction bases numbered 12, after V lost 2 bases and J lost 7 bases. This entry belongs to a study of blood T cell repertoires in COVID-19. Input material: peripheral blood. This chain uses TRBV7-2 with TRBJ1-2, with TRBD1 matching 8 bases. This clonotype originated in a man in his fifties or sixties with active or convalescent COVID-19. The CDR3 protein is CASSLTAGGAGGGYTF. In DNA form, the CDR3 reads TGTGCCAGCAGCTTAACGGCAGGGGGCGCCGGAGGTGGCTACACCTTC. Combining the CDR3 with reference TRBV7-2 and TRBJ1-2 gives the whole variable domain GAGVSQSPSNKVTEKGKDVELRCDPISGHTALYWYRQSLGQGLEFLIYFQGNSAPDKSGLPSDRFSAERTGGSVSTLTIQRTQQEDSAVYLCASSLTAGGAGGGYTFGSGTRLTVV.